The next 7 T cell receptor beta chains were all read from a single sample in a study of blood T cell repertoires in COVID-19. TCRdb's copy holds only in-frame clones and misses some; the assay was immunoSEQ multiplex PCR. The repertoire holds 97,000 or so clones, with roughly 85% as singletons. The specimen sequenced was peripheral blood. The receptors come from a man in his fifties with active COVID-19.

This clone was detected only once. The chain recombines TRBV6-6 with TRBJ2-5; TRBD2 matches 12 bases. In germline, CDR1 is MNHNY, CDR2 SVGAGI (reference sequence). The CDR3 spans 16 residues. V lost 4 bases to trimming and J lost 3 bases; unmatched junction nucleotides: 6. The CDR3 DNA follows: TGTGCCAGCAGTTTTACTAGCGGGGGGCTCAAAGAGACCCAGTACTTC. Amino acid sequence: CASSFTSGGLKETQYF.

V and J are TRBV2 and TRBJ1-4; 11 bases map to TRBD1. Germline loops: CDR1 SNHLY, CDR2 FYNNEI. The V segment lost 7 bases and the J segment 0 bases; nucleotides outside the gene matches: 10. The length of the CDR3 is 18 residues. The CDR3 DNA reads as TGTGCCAGCAACTTTCGCGGGACAGGGGGACCAACTAATGAAAAACTGTTTTTT. Translated: CASNFRGTGGPTNEKLFF.

The chain has TRBV3-1 (or the pseudogene TRBV3-2) and TRBJ2-5; D is perhaps TRBD2 (6 bases). Trimming shortened V by 4 bases and J by 5 bases, and 17 bases separated the two germline ends. The CDR3 sequence is 15 residues long. Per the germline V gene, CDR1 is LGHDT and CDR2 is YNNKEL (reference sequence). Here the CDR3 DNA reads TGTGCCAGCAGCCCCGGAGGGGAACCGACGGAGACCCAGTACTTC. Protein: CASSPGGEPTETQYF.

The chain recombines TRBV5-8 with TRBJ1-3; D not resolved. The CDR3 runs 15 residues. Germline loops: CDR1 SGHTS, CDR2 YDEGEE. Trimming cost V 2 bases and J 4 bases, with 13 bases left between them. This CDR3 is CASSLRLVGGNTIYF. CDR3 DNA sequence: TGTGCCAGCAGCTTAAGGCTGGTGGGCGGAAACACCATATATTTT.

This chain links TRBV5-1 with TRBJ1-6; no definite D call. Trimming shortened V by 0 bases and J by 7 bases, and 8 bases separated the two germline ends. Germline-derived CDR1 and CDR2 are SGHRS and YFSETQ. There are 14 residues in the CDR3. The CDR3 here is CASSLGTENSPLHF. The CDR3 DNA reads TGCGCCAGCAGCTTGGGGACTGAGAATTCACCCCTCCACTTT. Full variable domain (remainder filled in from reference TRBV5-1 and TRBJ1-6): KAGVTQTPRYLIKTRGQQVTLSCSPISGHRSVSWYQQTPGQGLQFLFEYFSETQRNKGNFPGRFSGRQFSNSRSEMNVSTLELGDSALYLCASSLGTENSPLHFGNGTRLTVT.

The chain employs TRBV5-4 and TRBJ2-2; D unresolved. The V gene's germline CDR1 is SGHNT and CDR2 YYREEE (reference sequence). The CDR3 has 13 residues. The CDR3 reads CAHSSPNTGELFF. CDR3 coding DNA: TGTGCTCACAGCTCGCCGAACACCGGGGAGCTGTTTTTT.

The chain has TRBV6-5 and TRBJ2-3; a weak D match, TRBD2 (5 bases). V was cut by 7 bases and J by 4 bases, with 12 bases left in between. CDR1 MNHEY and CDR2 SVGAGI come from the germline V gene. The CDR3 is 13 amino acids. Written as DNA, the CDR3 is TGTGCCAGCAACCCTGTGGGAGCAGATACGCAGTATTTT. Translating gives CASNPVGADTQYF.